These 5 T cell receptor beta chains originate from one sample sequenced in a study of cytomegalovirus exposure and HLA in healthy donors. Use of 60 Vbeta and 13 Jbeta primers characterized the PCR. Clones were sequenced by immunoSEQ multiplex PCR, and TCRdb holds only the in-frame ones, with some missing. This sample carries 210,000 or so clones, 85% of them seen once, and the ten largest clones take over 1%. The sequencing sample was made of PBMCs. All receptors come from a human donor in good health.

J is TRBJ1-3 and V is TRBV11-2, with a weak D call TRBD1 (6 bases). The germline V gene encodes CDR1 SGHAT and CDR2 FQNNGV. The CDR3 sequence is 16 residues long. With 2 bases removed from V and 0 bases from J, the gap between germline ends came to 11 bases. This chain's CDR3 is CASSLKRDNSGNTIYF. In DNA, the CDR3 is TGTGCCAGCAGCTTAAAGCGGGACAACTCTGGAAACACCATATATTTT.

The chain is built from TRBV5-4 and TRBJ2-1; 7 nucleotides line up with TRBD2. The CDR3 is 18 residues long. The germline V gene has CDR1 SGHNT and CDR2 YYREEE (reference sequence). Trimming cost V 3 bases and J 0 bases; bases outside gene matches: 12. Written as DNA, the CDR3 is TGTGCCAGCAGCTCCGTGGTAGGTGGGGGGGACTCCTACAATGAGCAGTTCTTC. The encoded protein is CASSSVVGGGDSYNEQFF. The variable domain in full, with the rest retrieved from reference TRBV5-4 and TRBJ2-1, is ETGVTQSPTHLIKTRGQQVTLRCSSQSGHNTVSWYQQALGQGPQFIFQYYREEENGRGNFPPRFSGLQFPNYSSELNVNALELDDSALYLCASSSVVGGGDSYNEQFFGPGTRLTVL.

V is TRBV19 and J is TRBJ2-1, with D possibly TRBD2 on 6 matching bases. From germline, CDR1 is LNHDA and CDR2 SQIVND (reference sequence). The CDR3 runs to 16 residues. V lost 5 bases and J 4 bases, leaving 18 bases between the germline ends. For the CDR3, the DNA is TGTGCCAGTAGTTCCCACGCAGGAGGGGTGTACAATGAGCAGTTCTTC. Protein product: CASSSHAGGVYNEQFF.

This chain links TRBV7-9 with TRBJ2-7; 10 bases agree with TRBD2. Germline CDR1 is SEHNR and CDR2 is FQNEAQ (reference sequence). The CDR3 has 17 amino acids. Losses at the gene ends were 3 bases for V and 3 bases for J; bases not matched to a gene: 11. The DNA of the CDR3 is TGTGCCAGCAGCTTCATTCTAGCGGGAGACCTAGGCTACGAGCAGTACTTC. Its translation: CASSFILAGDLGYEQYF.

To note about this clone: One end of the junction varies from germline; a read error may be responsible. The rearrangement links TRBV6-1 to TRBJ1-5; 7 bases line up with TRBD1. CDR3 length: 14 amino acids. Per germline, CDR1 MNHNS and CDR2 SASEGT. The CDR3, as DNA: TGTGCCAGCAGGGAAGGACAGGGCAATCAGCCCCAGCATTTT. Its protein is CASREGQGNQPQHF.